This T cell receptor (beta chain) comes out of a study of shared clonotypes between healthy human individuals. General observations from the study: In this cohort, only blood was sampled, and tissue repertoires likely differ.

From germline, CDR1 is SQVTM and CDR2 ANQGSEA. This CDR3 has 14 residues. After removal of 3 bases from V and 8 bases from J, the junction contained 8 bases not matched to a gene. On this clone: Its specificity is not known.

Clones were sequenced by immunoSEQ multiplex PCR, and TCRdb holds only the in-frame ones, with some missing. The data contain about 490,000 clones, approximately 79% of them singletons. Source material: PBMCs. The V gene is TRBV29-1, the J gene TRBJ2-2; TRBD2 matches at 8 bases. This clonotype was obtained from a woman aged 40 to 55 in good health. Some clones in this sample may be carry-over from other donors' samples. Written as DNA, the CDR3 is TGCAGCGTTGAGGGGACTAGGGGTCCGGGGGAGCTGTTTTTT. This sequence encodes CSVEGTRGPGELFF.